In its sample, the clone carrying this T cell receptor beta chain was seen once. What it binds is unknown. The data were taken from a study of Ad26.COV2.S vaccination and SARS-CoV-2 variants. Study information: Participants got Ad26.COV2.S intramuscularly, once or twice 56 days apart.

Only in-frame clones appear in the TCRdb table, and some are missing; sequencing was by immunoSEQ multiplex PCR. The sample carries about 350,000 clones, about 87% recorded once. Treatment: some 20 received Ad26.COV2.S at low or high dose, single or two shots; five or six received placebo; per-sample allocation not given. On day 63 after the first injection, vaccine and placebo recipients gave samples. Adults aged 18-55 years in Boston included the donor. Germline CDR1 and CDR2: LNHNV and YYDKDF (reference sequence). CDR3 length: 13 amino acids. Trimming pared 4 bases from V and 1 base from J, leaving 7 bases between. Findings of the study overall: The TCR-based breadth and depth measures might underestimate overall T cell responses.

The sequences come from peripheral blood, collected in a trial of Ad26.COV2.S vaccine versus placebo. The V call is TRBV15, the J call TRBJ1-1, with D maybe TRBD1 (5 bases). This TCR was recovered from a person aged 18-60 years who received the Ad26.COV2.S COVID-19 vaccine or a placebo. CDR3 coding DNA: TGTGCCACCAGCACCCAGGGGAACACTGAAGCTTTCTTT. Its protein is CATSTQGNTEAFF.